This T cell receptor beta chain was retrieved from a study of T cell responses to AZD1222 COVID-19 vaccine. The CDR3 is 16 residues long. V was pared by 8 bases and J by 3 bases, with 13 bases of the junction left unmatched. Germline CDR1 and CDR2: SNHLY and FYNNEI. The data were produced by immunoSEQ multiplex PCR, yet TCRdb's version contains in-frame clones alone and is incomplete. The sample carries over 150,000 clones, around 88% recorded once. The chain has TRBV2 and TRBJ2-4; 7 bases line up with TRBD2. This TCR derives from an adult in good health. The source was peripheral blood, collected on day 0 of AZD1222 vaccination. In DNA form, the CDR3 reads TGTGCCAGCGCCGGGGGGTTAGCCCTGAACAAAAACATTCAGTACTTC. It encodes CASAGGLALNKNIQYF.